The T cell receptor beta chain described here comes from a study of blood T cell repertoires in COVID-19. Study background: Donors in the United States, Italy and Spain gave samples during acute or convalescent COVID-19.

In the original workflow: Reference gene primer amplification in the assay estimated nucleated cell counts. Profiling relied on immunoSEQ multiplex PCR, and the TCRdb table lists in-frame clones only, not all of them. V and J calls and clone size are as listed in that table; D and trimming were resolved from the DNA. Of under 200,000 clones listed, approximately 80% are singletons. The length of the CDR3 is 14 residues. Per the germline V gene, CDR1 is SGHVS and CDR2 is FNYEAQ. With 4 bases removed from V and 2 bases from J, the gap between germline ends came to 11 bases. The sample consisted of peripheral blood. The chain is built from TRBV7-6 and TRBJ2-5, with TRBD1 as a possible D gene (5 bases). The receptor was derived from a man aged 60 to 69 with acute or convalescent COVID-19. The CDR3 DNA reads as TGTGCCAGCAGCTCTTCGACAGAACAAGAGACCCAGTACTTC. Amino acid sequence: CASSSSTEQETQYF.